Following are 30 T cell receptor beta chains from one sample sequenced in a study of T-cell reconstitution after alpha-beta-depleted transplantation in children (dated by TCRdb to about 2016). Library method: PCR. Sequencing instrument: Illumina HiSeq 2500. TCR libraries were prepared with molecular barcoding, using unique molecular identifiers to normalize TCRbeta repertoire quantification. The public sequencing data were trimmed at Q25 with fastp and processed into clonotypes with MiXCR by TCRdb, which kept only in-frame beta chains. CDR3 protein duplicates are merged, each entry listing the most common genes and DNA. The sample data list 81,000 or so distinct CDR3 sequences, and around 15% of these were observed just once. The top ten hold about 19% of the sample. This specimen's treatment or condition label, interpreted: allogeneic hematopoietic cell transplantation with graft depleted of TCRalphabeta T cells and CD19 B cells.

The sequences come from PBMCs, mostly from graft donor cells, collected 180 days after TCRalphabeta/CD19-depleted stem cell transplant. The receptor source for this set is a male patient aged 2-9 years who had a stem cell transplant for acute lymphoblastic leukemia, so the T cells may come from the graft donor.

The table lists this clonotype with a few counts. The rearrangement links TRBV20-1 to TRBJ2-5; TRBD2 matches 16 bases. Germline values: CDR1 DFQATT, CDR2 SNEGSKA (reference sequence). J lost 6 bases, V lost 3 bases, and 7 bases had no gene match. The CDR3 is made up of 16 amino acids. The CDR3 here is CSARLLGLAGGQTQYF. CDR3 in DNA: TGCAGTGCTAGGCTACTGGGACTAGCGGGGGGGCAGACCCAGTACTTC.

The gene calls are TRBV7-2 and TRBJ2-7, with D uncertain. This CDR3 has 14 residues. Per the germline V gene, CDR1 is SGHTA and CDR2 is FQGNSA. With 1 base removed from V and 1 base from J, the gap between germline ends came to 8 bases. CDR3 nucleotide sequence: TGTGCCAGCAGCTTAGACTACAGATCCTACGAGCAGTACTTC. Amino acids: CASSLDYRSYEQYF.

As for this clonotype: A junction end diverges from the germline sequence, so it may reflect a read error. This sequence joins TRBV4-2 and TRBJ2-1; D is possibly TRBD2 (6 bases). Per germline, CDR1 LGHNA and CDR2 YNFKEQ. The CDR3 contains 13 residues. Written as DNA, the CDR3 is TGTGCCATCAGCCCGGGACTCCTCAATGAGCAGTTCTTC. Encoded protein: CAISPGLLNEQFF.

With regard to this clonotype: A junction boundary mismatches the germline segment, possibly from a read error. This chain uses TRBV10-3 with TRBJ2-1; 11 bases line up with TRBD2. This CDR3 region has 15 residues. CDR1 and CDR2 (germline): ENHRY, SYGVKD. The DNA of the CDR3 is TGTGCCATCAGTTTCCCGGGACTAGCGGACAATGAGCAGTCCTTC. Translated: CAISFPGLADNEQSF.

In its sample, this clonotype was seen many times. The V and J genes are TRBV7-9 and TRBJ1-2; D gene uncertain. Germline values: CDR1 SEHNR, CDR2 FQNEAQ (reference sequence). The CDR3 extends over 12 amino acids. V dropped 0 bases and J dropped 5 bases, with 4 bases sitting between them. The CDR3 coding sequence is TGTGCCAGCAGCTTAGCAGGTTATGGCTACACCTTC. It translates to CASSLAGYGYTF. The full variable domain, its missing parts supplied by reference TRBV7-9 and TRBJ1-2, is DTGVSQNPRHKITKRGQNVTFRCDPISEHNRLYWYRQTLGQGPEFLTYFQNEAQLEKSRLLSDRFSAERPKGSFSTLEIQRTEQGDSAMYLCASSLAGYGYTFGSGTRLTVV.

There are a few counts of this clonotype. The V and J genes are TRBV9 and TRBJ2-3, with TRBD1 identical over 7 bases. Germline-derived CDR1 and CDR2 are SGDLS and YYNGEE. Germline trimming cut 2 bases from V and 4 bases from J; bases unmatched to any gene: 10. CDR3 length: 16 amino acids. The CDR3 nucleotides read TGTGCCAGCAGCGTTACAGGGGAGAAGGCCGCAGATACGCAGTATTTT. Amino acids: CASSVTGEKAADTQYF. The whole variable domain, filled in from reference TRBV9 and TRBJ2-3, reads DSGVTQTPKHLITATGQRVTLRCSPRSGDLSVYWYQQSLDQGLQFLIQYYNGEERAKGNILERFSAQQFPDLHSELNLSSLELGDSALYFCASSVTGEKAADTQYFGPGTRLTVL.

This clonotype was counted only a few times. This rearrangement joins TRBV4-1 to TRBJ1-6; TRBD1 agrees at 10 bases. Germline-derived CDR1 and CDR2 are MGHRA and YSYEKL. CDR3 size: 15 residues. V lost 3 bases to trimming and J lost 8 bases; unmatched junction nucleotides: 4. The chain's CDR3 is CASSHPGTGDSPLHF. Written as DNA, the CDR3 is TGCGCCAGCAGCCACCCCGGGACAGGGGATTCACCCCTCCACTTT.

J is TRBJ2-1 and V is TRBV10-3, with TRBD1 matching over 9 bases. The germline V gene encodes CDR1 ENHRY and CDR2 SYGVKD. This CDR3 has 14 residues. The V segment lost 6 bases and the J segment 7 bases; nucleotides outside the gene matches: 7. The CDR3 loop is CAISPRTGENEQFF. The CDR3 nucleotides are TGTGCCATCAGCCCGAGGACAGGGGAGAATGAGCAGTTCTTC.

This rearrangement joins TRBV29-1 to TRBJ1-1; D may be TRBD1 (5 bases). The ends were cut back, 5 bases at V and 1 base at J, with 11 bases in the middle. CDR3 size: 13 residues. Germline CDR1 and CDR2: SQVTM and ANQGSEA. This CDR3 is CSVSTQGNTEAFF. The CDR3 nucleotides are TGCAGCGTTTCTACCCAGGGGAACACTGAAGCTTTCTTT.

The chain carries TRBV7-9 and TRBJ2-1, with D possibly matching TRBD2 (7 bases). V was cut by 10 bases and J by 9 bases, with 28 bases left in between. The CDR3 covers 16 residues. Germline V gene sequence: CDR1 SEHNR, CDR2 FQNEAQ (reference sequence). CDR3 sequence (DNA): TGTGCCACACGAAAAGGAAGGGTCGGGGGGCCGGTTGAGCAGTTCTTC. This sequence encodes CATRKGRVGGPVEQFF.

This clonotype showed up just a few times. V usage is TRBV27 and J usage is TRBJ2-5, with D unclear. CDR3 length: 15 residues. Germline CDR1 reads MNHEY; CDR2 reads SMNVEV (reference sequence). The ends were cut back, 5 bases at V and 0 bases at J, with 13 bases in the middle. The CDR3 nucleotides read TGTGCCAGCAGTCCCCAGACTTCCTACCAAGAGACCCAGTACTTC. It specifies CASSPQTSYQETQYF.

This clonotype came up a few times. The chain has TRBV7-6 and TRBJ2-7, with a possible D match to TRBD2 (6 bases). V was clipped by 3 bases and J by 0 bases, with 6 bases between them. Germline values: CDR1 SGHVS, CDR2 FNYEAQ. This CDR3 contains 13 residues. CDR3: CASSFGGSYEQYF. The CDR3, as DNA: TGTGCCAGCAGCTTCGGGGGCTCCTACGAGCAGTACTTC.

This clonotype was seen at least ten times. The chain combines TRBV4-1 with TRBJ2-1, with 7 bases aligning to TRBD1. The germline V gene has CDR1 MGHRA and CDR2 YSYEKL. The CDR3 covers 15 residues. The J segment lost 0 bases and the V segment lost 1 base, leaving 0 bases of the junction unmatched. The CDR3 nucleotides are TGCGCCAGCAGCCAAGGACAGGGCTCCTACAATGAGCAGTTCTTC. It is translated as CASSQGQGSYNEQFF.

This clonotype was recorded many times. V gene TRBV5-4 combines with J gene TRBJ2-5; 9 positions match TRBD2. The CDR3 is 15 amino acids. Looked up from germline, CDR1 is SGHNT and CDR2 is YYREEE (reference sequence). V lost 0 bases to trimming and J lost 4 bases; unmatched junction nucleotides: 4. CDR3 coding DNA: TGTGCCAGCAGCTTGGGCGGGGGGGCCCGAGAGACCCAGTACTTC. Protein sequence: CASSLGGGARETQYF. The full variable domain, completed using reference TRBV5-4 and TRBJ2-5, is ETGVTQSPTHLIKTRGQQVTLRCSSQSGHNTVSWYQQALGQGPQFIFQYYREEENGRGNFPPRFSGLQFPNYSSELNVNALELDDSALYLCASSLGGGARETQYFGPGTRLLVL.

The V and J genes are TRBV6-2 or TRBV6-3 and TRBJ1-2, with no clear D. V lost 7 bases to trimming and J lost 3 bases, with 15 bases between them. Germline V gene data show CDR1 as MNHEY and CDR2 as SVGEGT. CDR3 length equals 14 residues. The CDR3 bases are TGTGCCAGCACCATACCTACACTATACTATGGCTACACCTTC. Its protein product is CASTIPTLYYGYTF.

Here the CDR3 DNA reads TGTGCCAGCAGCTTAGGACGGACTAGCTACGAGCAGTACTTC. Residues: CASSLGRTSYEQYF. The chain recombines TRBV7-2 with TRBJ2-7; 7 bases align to TRBD2. Germline V gives CDR1 SGHTA, CDR2 FQGNSA. V trimming: 1 base; J trimming: 3 bases; junction bases outside the gene matches: 3. CDR3 length equals 14 residues.

This clonotype was detected a few times. This chain links TRBV2 with TRBJ2-2; D possibly corresponds to TRBD2 (5 bases). CDR1 SNHLY and CDR2 FYNNEI come from the germline V gene. CDR3 size: 15 residues. Trimming stripped 7 bases from V and 8 bases from J, with 20 bases between. The CDR3: CASKTLRGTKGELFF. DNA for the CDR3: TGTGCCAGCAAAACTCTCCGGGGAACCAAGGGGGAGCTGTTTTTT.

The chain has TRBV11-2 and TRBJ1-1; TRBD1 is a possible D gene (6 bases). The CDR3 contains 20 residues. The germline V gene encodes CDR1 SGHAT and CDR2 FQNNGV. V gave up 5 bases and J gave up 4 bases, with 32 bases separating them. In DNA form, the CDR3 reads TGTGCCAGCAGCCTACTCCGGGGGGGCAGGTCACTTAGTCGTATCACTGAAGCTTTCTTT. Its translation is CASSLLRGGRSLSRITEAFF.

This clonotype came up a few times. V usage is TRBV20-1 and J usage is TRBJ1-1; no clear D. V was trimmed by 0 bases and J by 4 bases, leaving 15 bases between them. The CDR3 spans 15 residues. Germline CDR1 is DFQATT and CDR2 is SNEGSKA (reference sequence). The CDR3 sequence is CSARDPLEGSTEAFF. CDR3 in DNA: TGCAGTGCTAGAGATCCCCTGGAGGGAAGCACTGAAGCTTTCTTT.

This clonotype was seen a handful of times. This chain links TRBV20-1 with TRBJ2-7; D unclear. Between the trimmed V and J ends, which lost 5 bases and 0 bases, there was a span of 11 bases. The CDR3 contains 13 residues. From germline, CDR1 is DFQATT and CDR2 SNEGSKA (reference sequence). CDR3 nucleotides: TGCAGTGCTTGGCAGGCTAGCTCCTACGAGCAGTACTTC. This sequence encodes CSAWQASSYEQYF.

This clonotype was seen a few times. V usage is TRBV5-6 and J usage is TRBJ1-2; D is unclear. The germline gives CDR1 SGHDT, CDR2 YYEEEE. The germline V and J ends were trimmed by 4 bases and 1 base, with 17 bases remaining between them. CDR3 length equals 16 residues. DNA for the CDR3: TGTGCCAGCAGCCCACCGGGAAGAGGACTTAACTATGGCTACACCTTC. Translation: CASSPPGRGLNYGYTF. The full variable domain, rest sourced from reference TRBV5-6 and TRBJ1-2, is DAGVTQSPTHLIKTRGQQVTLRCSPKSGHDTVSWYQQALGQGPQFIFQYYEEEERQRGNFPDRFSGHQFPNYSSELNVNALLLGDSALYLCASSPPGRGLNYGYTFGSGTRLTVV.

V gene TRBV12-3 or TRBV12-4 combines with J gene TRBJ1-5; D call uncertain. This CDR3 comprises 12 residues. V lost 5 bases to trimming and J lost 10 bases, with 12 bases between them. CDR3 amino acids: CASSVPGGPQHF. CDR3 sequence (DNA): TGTGCCAGCAGTGTCCCGGGCGGCCCCCAGCATTTT.

The rearrangement uses TRBV4-1 and TRBJ1-2; D unclear. In germline, CDR1 is MGHRA, CDR2 YSYEKL. This CDR3 has 15 amino acids. V was clipped by 4 bases and J by 2 bases, with 14 bases between them. The CDR3 here is CASSPLLLPNYGYTF. In DNA form, the CDR3 reads TGCGCCAGCAGCCCGCTCCTCCTACCAAACTATGGCTACACCTTC.

The rearrangement links TRBV4-1 to TRBJ2-2, with TRBD2 identical over 8 bases. V trimming: 4 bases; J trimming: 1 base; junction bases outside the gene matches: 2. The CDR3 covers 15 residues. CDR1 is MGHRA and CDR2 is YSYEKL in the germline V gene. The CDR3 DNA is TGCGCCAGCAGCCTGGCGGGGGGGAACACCGGGGAGCTGTTTTTT. Translating gives CASSLAGGNTGELFF.

The chain joins TRBV25-1 to TRBJ2-7, with D perhaps assigned TRBD1 or TRBD2 (5 bases each). V was cut by 8 bases and J by 7 bases, with 18 bases left in between. This CDR3 contains 13 residues. The germline CDR1 and CDR2 sequences are MGHDK and SYGVNS. The CDR3 spells CASGPLGPLEQYF. The CDR3 nucleotides read TGTGCCAGCGGCCCCCTGGGACCCCTGGAGCAGTACTTC.

This clonotype turned up a few times. This chain joins TRBV5-1 and TRBJ2-1; D is perhaps TRBD2 (6 bases). Trimming removed 2 bases from V and 3 bases from J, with 15 bases in between. Germline V gene data show CDR1 as SGHRS and CDR2 as YFSETQ. The CDR3 has 16 amino acids. CDR3: CASSFHRDFVYNEQFF. CDR3 coding DNA: TGCGCCAGCAGCTTTCATCGGGACTTCGTCTACAATGAGCAGTTCTTC.

V is TRBV7-2 and J is TRBJ2-5, with 7 bases matching TRBD1. This CDR3 contains 14 residues. CDR1 SGHTA and CDR2 FQGNSA come from the germline V gene. Trimming at V came to 4 bases and at J to 0 bases, leaving 2 bases not matched to a gene. The CDR3 is CASSSDRDQETQYF. As DNA, the CDR3 is TGTGCCAGCAGCTCAGACAGGGACCAAGAGACCCAGTACTTC.

The chain uses TRBV7-9 and TRBJ1-1, with 9 bases aligning to TRBD1. The CDR3 is 14 amino acids. Germline V gives CDR1 SEHNR, CDR2 FQNEAQ (reference sequence). The V and J ends lost 4 bases and 4 bases, in that order; junction bases with no gene match: 4. The CDR3 DNA is TGTGCCAGCAGCTCACAGGGGGCGAGCACTGAAGCTTTCTTT. This sequence encodes CASSSQGASTEAFF.

This clonotype was counted a few times. The V call is TRBV11-2, the J call TRBJ1-1, with D tentatively TRBD1 (5 bases). This CDR3 has 15 amino acids. Germline values: CDR1 SGHAT, CDR2 FQNNGV. V was clipped by 5 bases and J by 5 bases, with 18 bases between them. DNA of the CDR3: TGTGCCAGCAGCCCGATCTCCTGGGGCGGAACTGAAGCTTTCTTT. It yields the protein CASSPISWGGTEAFF. Variable domain in full (rest from reference TRBV11-2 and TRBJ1-1): EAGVAQSPRYKIIEKRQSVAFWCNPISGHATLYWYQQILGQGPKLLIQFQNNGVVDDSQLPKDRFSAERLKGVDSTLKIQPAKLEDSAVYLCASSPISWGGTEAFFGQGTRLTVV.

This clonotype was seen only a few times. The chain links TRBV2 to TRBJ2-1, with a possible D match to TRBD2 (6 bases). The ends were cut back, 5 bases at V and 1 base at J, with 12 bases in the middle. The CDR3 consists of 15 residues. Germline lookup yields CDR1 SNHLY and CDR2 FYNNEI. As DNA, the CDR3 is TGTGCCAGCAGTCTACTGGCGGGGTCCTACAATGAGCAGTTCTTC. Its protein product is CASSLLAGSYNEQFF.